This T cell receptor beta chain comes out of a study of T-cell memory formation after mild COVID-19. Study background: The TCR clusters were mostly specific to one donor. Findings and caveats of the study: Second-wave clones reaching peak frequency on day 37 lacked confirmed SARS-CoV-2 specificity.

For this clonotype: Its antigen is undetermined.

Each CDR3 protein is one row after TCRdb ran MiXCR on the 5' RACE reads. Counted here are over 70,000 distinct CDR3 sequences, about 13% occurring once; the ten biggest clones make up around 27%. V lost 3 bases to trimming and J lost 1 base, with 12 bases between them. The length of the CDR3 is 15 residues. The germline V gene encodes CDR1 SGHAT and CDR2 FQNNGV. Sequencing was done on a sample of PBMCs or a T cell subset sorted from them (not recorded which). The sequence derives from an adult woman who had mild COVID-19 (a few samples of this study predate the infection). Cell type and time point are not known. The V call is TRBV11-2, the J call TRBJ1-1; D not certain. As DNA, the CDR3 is TGTGCCAGCAGCTTGAGCCTGCGGGGGAACACTGAAGCTTTCTTT. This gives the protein CASSLSLRGNTEAFF.